This TCR beta chain is from a study of glioma-infiltrating T cells after dendritic cell vaccination. Study at large: Dendritic cell vaccination trial patients had either newly diagnosed or recurrent glioblastoma.

Produced via immunoSEQ multiplex PCR; TCRdb's table is partial and in-frame only. Of some 87,000 clones listed, approximately 87% are singletons. This CDR3 has 15 residues. V lost 6 bases, J lost 2 bases, and 6 bases stayed unmatched. Germline lookup yields CDR1 SNHLY and CDR2 FYNNEI. The chain combines TRBV2 with TRBJ2-1, with 8 nucleotides matching TRBD2. The source of this sequence is a human donor with glioblastoma. Sequencing was performed on blood, taken before dendritic cell vaccination. CDR3 sequence reads: CASRESGGAYNEQFF. The DNA of the CDR3 is TGTGCCAGCAGGGAAAGCGGGGGAGCCTACAATGAGCAGTTCTTC.